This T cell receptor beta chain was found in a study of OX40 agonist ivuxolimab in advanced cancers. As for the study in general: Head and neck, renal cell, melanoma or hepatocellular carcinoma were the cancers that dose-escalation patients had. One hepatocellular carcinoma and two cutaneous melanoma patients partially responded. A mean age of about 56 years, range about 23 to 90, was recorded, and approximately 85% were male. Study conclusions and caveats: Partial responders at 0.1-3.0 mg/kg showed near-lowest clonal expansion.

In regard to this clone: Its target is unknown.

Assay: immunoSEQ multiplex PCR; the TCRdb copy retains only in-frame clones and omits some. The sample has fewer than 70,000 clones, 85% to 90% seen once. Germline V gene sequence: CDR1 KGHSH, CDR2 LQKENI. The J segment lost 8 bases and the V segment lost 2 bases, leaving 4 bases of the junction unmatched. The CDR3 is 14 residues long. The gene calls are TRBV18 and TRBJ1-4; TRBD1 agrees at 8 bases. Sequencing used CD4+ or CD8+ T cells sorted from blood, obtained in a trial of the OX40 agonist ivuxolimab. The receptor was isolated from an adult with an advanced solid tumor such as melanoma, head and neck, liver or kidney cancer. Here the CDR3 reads CASSPATGVEKLFF. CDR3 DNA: TGTGCCAGCTCACCAGCGACAGGGGTCGAAAAACTGTTTTTT.